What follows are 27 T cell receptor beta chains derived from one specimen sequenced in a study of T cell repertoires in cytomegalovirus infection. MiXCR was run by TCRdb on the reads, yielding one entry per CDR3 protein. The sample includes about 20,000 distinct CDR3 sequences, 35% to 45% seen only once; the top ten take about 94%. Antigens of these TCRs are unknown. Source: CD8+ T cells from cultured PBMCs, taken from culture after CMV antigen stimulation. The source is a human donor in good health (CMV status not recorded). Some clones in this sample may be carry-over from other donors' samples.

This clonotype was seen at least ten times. The CDR3 region has the DNA TGTGCCAGCAGCTTGTCTGAGGCCCCCTATCAACAAGAGACCCAGTACTTC. Translated: CASSLSEAPYQQETQYF. The V and J genes are TRBV7-2 and TRBJ2-5, with D unresolved. The germline gives CDR1 SGHTA, CDR2 FQGNSA. V lost 3 bases and J lost 2, with 19 bases in between. This CDR3 comprises 17 residues. The full variable domain, rest sourced from reference TRBV7-2 and TRBJ2-5, is GAGVSQSPSNKVTEKGKDVELRCDPISGHTALYWYRQSLGQGLEFLIYFQGNSAPDKSGLPSDRFSAERTGGSVSTLTIQRTQQEDSAVYLCASSLSEAPYQQETQYFGPGTRLLVL.

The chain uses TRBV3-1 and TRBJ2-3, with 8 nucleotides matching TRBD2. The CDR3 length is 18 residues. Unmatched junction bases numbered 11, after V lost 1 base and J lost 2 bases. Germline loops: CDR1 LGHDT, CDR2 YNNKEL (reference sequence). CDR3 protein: CASSQVYERGISTDTQYF. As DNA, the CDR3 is TGTGCCAGCAGCCAAGTATACGAGCGGGGGATATCCACAGATACGCAGTATTTT.

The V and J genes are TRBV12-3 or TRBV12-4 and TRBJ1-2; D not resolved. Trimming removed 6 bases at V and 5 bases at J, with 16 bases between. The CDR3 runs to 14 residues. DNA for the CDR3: TGTGCCAGCAGCAGATCCTGGAGGGTTTATGGCTACACCTTC. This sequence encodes CASSRSWRVYGYTF.

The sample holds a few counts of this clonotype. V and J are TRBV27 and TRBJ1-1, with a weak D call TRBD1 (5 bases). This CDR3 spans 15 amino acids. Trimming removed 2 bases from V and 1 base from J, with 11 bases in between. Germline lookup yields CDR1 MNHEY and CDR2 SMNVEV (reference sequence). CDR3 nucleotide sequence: TGTGCCAGCAGTTTAGGCACAGGTGCGAACACTGAAGCTTTCTTT. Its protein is CASSLGTGANTEAFF.

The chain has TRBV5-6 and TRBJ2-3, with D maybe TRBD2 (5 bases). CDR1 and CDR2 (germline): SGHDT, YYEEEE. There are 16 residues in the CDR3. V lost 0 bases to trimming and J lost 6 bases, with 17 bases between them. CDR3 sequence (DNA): TGTGCCAGCAGCTTGGAAGACCTAGCCGGTCATGATACGCAGTATTTT. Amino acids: CASSLEDLAGHDTQYF.

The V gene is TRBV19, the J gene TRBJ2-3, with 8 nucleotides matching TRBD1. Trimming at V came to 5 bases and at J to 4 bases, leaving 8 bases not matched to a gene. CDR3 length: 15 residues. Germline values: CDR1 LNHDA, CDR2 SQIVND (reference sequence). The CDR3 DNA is TGTGCCAGTAGTCCGACAGGGGTAAACTCAGATACGCAGTATTTT. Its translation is CASSPTGVNSDTQYF.

The CDR3 reads CASSEIAGVETQYF. As DNA, the CDR3 is TGTGCCAGCAGTGAAATAGCGGGGGTAGAGACCCAGTACTTC. The chain combines TRBV6-1 with TRBJ2-5, with 9 bases identical to TRBD2. With V trimmed by 2 bases and J by 4 bases, 2 bases remained unmatched. Germline V gene data show CDR1 as MNHNS and CDR2 as SASEGT. The CDR3 extends over 14 amino acids.

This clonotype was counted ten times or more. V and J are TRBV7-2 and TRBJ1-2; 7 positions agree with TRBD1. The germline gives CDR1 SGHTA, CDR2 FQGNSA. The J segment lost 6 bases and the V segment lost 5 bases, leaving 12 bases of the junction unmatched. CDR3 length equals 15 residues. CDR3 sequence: CASSLRMAGTDGYTF. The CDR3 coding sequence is TGTGCCAGCAGCCTTCGGATGGCAGGGACAGATGGCTACACCTTC.

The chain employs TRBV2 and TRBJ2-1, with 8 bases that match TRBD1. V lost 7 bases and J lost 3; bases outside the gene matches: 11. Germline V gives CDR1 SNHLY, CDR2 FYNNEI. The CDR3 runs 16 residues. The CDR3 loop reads CASIPSRTGFYNEQFF. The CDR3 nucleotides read TGTGCCAGCATTCCTTCCAGGACAGGGTTCTACAATGAGCAGTTCTTC.

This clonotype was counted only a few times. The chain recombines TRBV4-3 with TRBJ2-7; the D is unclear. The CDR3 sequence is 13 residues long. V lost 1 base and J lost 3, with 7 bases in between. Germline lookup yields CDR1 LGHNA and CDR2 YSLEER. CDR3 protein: CASSQGPFYEQYF. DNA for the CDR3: TGCGCCAGCAGCCAAGGTCCCTTCTACGAGCAGTACTTC.

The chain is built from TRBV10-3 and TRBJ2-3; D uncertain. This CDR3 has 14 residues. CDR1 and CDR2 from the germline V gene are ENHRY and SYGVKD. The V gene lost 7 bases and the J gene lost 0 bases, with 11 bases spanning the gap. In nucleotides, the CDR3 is TGTGCCATCAAGGACGGATCTAGCACAGATACGCAGTATTTT. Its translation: CAIKDGSSTDTQYF.

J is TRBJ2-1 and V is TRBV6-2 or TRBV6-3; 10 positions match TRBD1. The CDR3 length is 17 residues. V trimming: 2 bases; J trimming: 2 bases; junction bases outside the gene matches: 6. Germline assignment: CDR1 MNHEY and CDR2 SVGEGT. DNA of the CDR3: TGTGCCAGCAGTTACCCATCCGGACAGGGGGCCTACAATGAGCAGTTCTTC. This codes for CASSYPSGQGAYNEQFF.

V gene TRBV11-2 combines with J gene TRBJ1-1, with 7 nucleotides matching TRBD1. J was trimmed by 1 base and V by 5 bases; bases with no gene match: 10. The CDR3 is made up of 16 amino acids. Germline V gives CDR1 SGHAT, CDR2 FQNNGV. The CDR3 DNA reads TGTGCCAGCAGCGGTATACCGGGACAGAGGAACACTGAAGCTTTCTTT. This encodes CASSGIPGQRNTEAFF.

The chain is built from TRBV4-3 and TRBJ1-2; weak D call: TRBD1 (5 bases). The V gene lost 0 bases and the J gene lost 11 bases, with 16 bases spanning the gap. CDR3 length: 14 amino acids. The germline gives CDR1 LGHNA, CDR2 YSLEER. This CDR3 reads CASSQDLWTGLYTF. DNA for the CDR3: TGCGCCAGCAGCCAAGATCTCTGGACGGGACTTTACACCTTC.

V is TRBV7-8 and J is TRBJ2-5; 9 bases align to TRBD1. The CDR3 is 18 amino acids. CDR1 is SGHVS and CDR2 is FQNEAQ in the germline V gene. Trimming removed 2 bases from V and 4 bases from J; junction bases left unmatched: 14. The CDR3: CASSLRRSGQGSPETQYF. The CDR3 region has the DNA TGTGCCAGCAGCTTACGACGGTCGGGACAGGGTAGCCCAGAGACCCAGTACTTC.

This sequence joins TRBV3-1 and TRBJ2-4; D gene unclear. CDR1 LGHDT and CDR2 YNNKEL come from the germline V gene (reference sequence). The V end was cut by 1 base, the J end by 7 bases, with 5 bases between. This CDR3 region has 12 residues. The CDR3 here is CASSQVGNIQYF. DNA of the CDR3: TGTGCCAGCAGCCAAGTGGGGAACATTCAGTACTTC.

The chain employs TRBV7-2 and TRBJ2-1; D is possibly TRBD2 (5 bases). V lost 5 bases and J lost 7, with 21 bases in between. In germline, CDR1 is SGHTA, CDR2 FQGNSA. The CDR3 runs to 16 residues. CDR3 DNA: TGTGCCAGCAGCGCCCGTGGCGGGCCCCCGGGAAATGAGCAGTTCTTC. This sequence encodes CASSARGGPPGNEQFF.

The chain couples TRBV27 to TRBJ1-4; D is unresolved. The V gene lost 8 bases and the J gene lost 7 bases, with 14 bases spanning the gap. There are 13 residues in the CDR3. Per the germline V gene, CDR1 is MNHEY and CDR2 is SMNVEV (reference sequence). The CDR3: CASGLERSEKLFF. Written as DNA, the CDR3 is TGTGCCAGCGGCTTGGAGCGAAGTGAAAAACTGTTTTTT. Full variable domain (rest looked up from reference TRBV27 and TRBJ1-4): EAQVTQNPRYLITVTGKKLTVTCSQNMNHEYMSWYRQDPGLGLRQIYYSMNVEVTDKGDVPEGYKVSRKEKRNFPLILESPSPNQTSLYFCASGLERSEKLFFGSGTQLSVL.

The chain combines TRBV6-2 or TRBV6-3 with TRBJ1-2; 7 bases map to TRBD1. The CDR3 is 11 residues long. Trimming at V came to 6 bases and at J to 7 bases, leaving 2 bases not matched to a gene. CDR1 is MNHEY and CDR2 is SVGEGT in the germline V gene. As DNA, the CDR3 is TGTGCCAGCAGCGACAGGGTTGGCTACACCTTC. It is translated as CASSDRVGYTF.

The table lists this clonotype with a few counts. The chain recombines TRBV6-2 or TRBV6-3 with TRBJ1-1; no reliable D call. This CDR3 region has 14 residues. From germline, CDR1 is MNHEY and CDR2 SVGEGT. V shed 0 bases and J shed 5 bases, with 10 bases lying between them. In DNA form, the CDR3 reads TGTGCCAGCAGTTACTCGGCTCGGGGAACTGAAGCTTTCTTT. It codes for CASSYSARGTEAFF.

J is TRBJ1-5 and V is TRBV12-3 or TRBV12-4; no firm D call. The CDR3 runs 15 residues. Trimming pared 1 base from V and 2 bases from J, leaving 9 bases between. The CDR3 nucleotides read TGTGCCAGCAGTTTAGGTGGCGACGGCAATCAGCCCCAGCATTTT. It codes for CASSLGGDGNQPQHF.

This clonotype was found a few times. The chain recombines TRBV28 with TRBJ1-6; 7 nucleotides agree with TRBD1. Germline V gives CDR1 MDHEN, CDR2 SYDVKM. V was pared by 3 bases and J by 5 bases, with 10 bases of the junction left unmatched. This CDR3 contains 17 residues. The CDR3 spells CASSFEGGGQNNSPLHF. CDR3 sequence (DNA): TGTGCCAGCAGTTTTGAGGGGGGGGGACAGAATAATTCACCCCTCCACTTT.

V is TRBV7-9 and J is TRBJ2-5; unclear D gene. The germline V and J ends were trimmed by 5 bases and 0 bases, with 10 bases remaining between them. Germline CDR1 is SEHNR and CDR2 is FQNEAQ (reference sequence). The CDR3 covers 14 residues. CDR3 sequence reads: CASSPDTNQETQYF. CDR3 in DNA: TGTGCCAGCAGCCCAGACACAAACCAAGAGACCCAGTACTTC.

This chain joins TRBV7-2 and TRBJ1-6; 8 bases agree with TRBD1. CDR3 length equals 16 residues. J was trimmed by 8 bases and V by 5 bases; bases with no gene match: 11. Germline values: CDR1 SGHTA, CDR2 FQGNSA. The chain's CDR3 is CASSGHWTGNDSPLHF. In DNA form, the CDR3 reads TGTGCCAGCAGCGGTCACTGGACAGGGAATGATTCACCCCTCCACTTT.

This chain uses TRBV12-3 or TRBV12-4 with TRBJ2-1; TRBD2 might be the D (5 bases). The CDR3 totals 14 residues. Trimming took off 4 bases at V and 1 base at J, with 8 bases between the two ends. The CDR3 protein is CASSSGFSYNEQFF. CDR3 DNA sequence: TGTGCCAGCAGTTCGGGATTTTCCTACAATGAGCAGTTCTTC.

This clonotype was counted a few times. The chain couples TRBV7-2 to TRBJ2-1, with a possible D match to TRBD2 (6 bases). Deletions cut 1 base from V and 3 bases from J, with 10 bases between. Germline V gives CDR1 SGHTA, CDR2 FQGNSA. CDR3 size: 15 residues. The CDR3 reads CASSLGAGFYNEQFF. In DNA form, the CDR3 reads TGTGCCAGCAGCTTAGGGGCGGGATTCTACAATGAGCAGTTCTTC. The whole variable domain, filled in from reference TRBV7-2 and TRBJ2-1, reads GAGVSQSPSNKVTEKGKDVELRCDPISGHTALYWYRQSLGQGLEFLIYFQGNSAPDKSGLPSDRFSAERTGGSVSTLTIQRTQQEDSAVYLCASSLGAGFYNEQFFGPGTRLTVL.

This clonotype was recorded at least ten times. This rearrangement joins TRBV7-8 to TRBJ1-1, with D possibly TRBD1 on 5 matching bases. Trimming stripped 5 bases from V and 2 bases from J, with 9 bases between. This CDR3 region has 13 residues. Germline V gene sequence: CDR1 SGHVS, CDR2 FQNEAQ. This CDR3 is CASSPGLNTEAFF. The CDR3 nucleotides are TGTGCCAGCAGCCCGGGACTAAACACTGAAGCTTTCTTT.